The 24 T cell receptor beta chains below come from one sample, sequenced in a study of response to subunit inactivated influenza vaccine. TCRdb ran MiXCR on the RT-PCR reads and lists one entry per CDR3 protein. The sample shows fewer than 250,000 distinct CDR3 sequences, under 15% of them seen only once. The sequencing here drew on CD8+ T cells sorted from PBMCs, taken around 5 days after vaccination. The receptors here all came from a man aged 50 to 60 who received an inactivated influenza vaccine.

The rearrangement links TRBV19 to TRBJ2-7; 10 bases are a match to TRBD1. The CDR3 has 14 amino acids. Germline loops: CDR1 LNHDA, CDR2 SQIVND (reference sequence). Trimming at V came to 5 bases and at J to 3 bases, leaving 4 bases not matched to a gene. CDR3 nucleotide sequence: TGTGCCAGTAGTCACGGGACAGGGGACTACGAGCAGTACTTC. Translation: CASSHGTGDYEQYF.

The chain employs TRBV10-3 and TRBJ1-1; the D gene is possibly TRBD1 (5 bases). The CDR3 runs to 13 residues. The germline CDR1 and CDR2 sequences are ENHRY and SYGVKD. The V and J ends lost 10 bases and 6 bases respectively, with 18 bases between them. This chain's CDR3 is CATGTPWGAEAFF. CDR3 nucleotides: TGTGCCACCGGGACTCCCTGGGGCGCTGAAGCTTTCTTT.

This clonotype appeared a few times. This chain joins TRBV6-2 or TRBV6-3 and TRBJ2-5, with 10 positions matching TRBD1. This CDR3 has 18 amino acids. The germline V gene encodes CDR1 MNHEY and CDR2 SVGEGT. The V gene end was trimmed by 2 bases and the J gene end by 4 bases; junction bases not matched to a gene: 13. The CDR3 region is CASSYTFRDRGSRETQYF. The DNA of the CDR3 is TGTGCCAGCAGTTACACCTTCCGGGACAGGGGATCGAGAGAGACCCAGTACTTC.

V gene TRBV7-6 combines with J gene TRBJ2-1; maybe TRBD2 (5 bases). This CDR3 is built from 14 residues. From germline, CDR1 is SGHVS and CDR2 FNYEAQ. Trimming pared 1 base from V and 5 bases from J, leaving 9 bases between. The CDR3 DNA follows: TGTGCCAGCAGCTTAGTCGCCGGGAACAATGAGCAGTTCTTC. Encoded protein: CASSLVAGNNEQFF.

The table lists this clonotype with a few counts. This chain joins TRBV6-6 and TRBJ2-5; D gene ambiguous. The CDR3 covers 13 residues. V lost 8 bases and J 3 bases, leaving 13 bases between the germline ends. Germline CDR1 MNHNY, CDR2 SVGAGI (reference sequence). The CDR3 DNA follows: TGTGCCAGCGGGTCTAGACGGGAAGAGACCCAGTACTTC. Its protein product is CASGSRREETQYF.

The J gene is TRBJ2-1, the V gene TRBV5-1, with TRBD2 identical over 11 bases. V lost 2 bases, J lost 5 bases, and 6 bases stayed unmatched. This CDR3 is 16 amino acids long. The germline CDR1 and CDR2 sequences are SGHRS and YFSETQ. In DNA, the CDR3 is TGCGCCAGCAGCTTAATTGGGACTAGCGGAAACAATGAGCAGTTCTTC. It specifies CASSLIGTSGNNEQFF.

The genes are TRBV20-1 and TRBJ2-7, with 12 nucleotides matching TRBD2. V was clipped by 1 base and J by 5 bases; unmatched bases: 3. The CDR3 has 14 amino acids. CDR1 is DFQATT and CDR2 is SNEGSKA in the germline V gene (reference sequence). The DNA for the CDR3 is TGCAGTGCTAGAGCTAGCGGGAGGGTGGACGAGCAGTACTTC. This gives the protein CSARASGRVDEQYF.

The V gene is TRBV7-2, the J gene TRBJ2-1; D assignment may be TRBD1 or TRBD2 (6 bases each). Trimming pared 5 bases from V and 9 bases from J, leaving 17 bases between. In germline, CDR1 is SGHTA, CDR2 FQGNSA. The CDR3 has 14 residues. The CDR3 sequence is CASSPTLGGGEQFF. The CDR3 DNA follows: TGTGCCAGCAGCCCCACCTTGGGGGGCGGTGAGCAGTTCTTC.

This clonotype came up a few times. The chain joins TRBV20-1 to TRBJ1-2; D might be TRBD1 (6 bases). CDR1 is DFQATT and CDR2 is SNEGSKA in the germline V gene (reference sequence). The CDR3 loop spans 14 amino acids. Trimming cost V 1 base and J 6 bases, with 15 bases left between them. The CDR3 DNA sequence: TGCAGTGCTAGAGTAGACAGGACTACCGATGGCTACACCTTC. It specifies CSARVDRTTDGYTF.

This clonotype was observed a few times. V gene TRBV28 combines with J gene TRBJ1-4; possibly TRBD1 for D (6 bases). Germline V gene sequence: CDR1 MDHEN, CDR2 SYDVKM. The CDR3 contains 14 residues. Trimming took 5 bases from V and 4 from J, leaving 11 bases between them. The CDR3 nucleotides read TGTGCCAGCAGTCCCAGGGGTTTTAATGAAAAACTGTTTTTT. This encodes CASSPRGFNEKLFF.

J is TRBJ1-4 and V is TRBV6-6, with unresolved D. This CDR3 contains 12 residues. V lost 2 bases and J lost 10, with 8 bases in between. CDR1 and CDR2 from the germline V gene are MNHNY and SVGAGI (reference sequence). CDR3 sequence reads: CASSYGEGKLFF. The CDR3 DNA follows: TGTGCCAGCAGTTACGGGGAAGGAAAACTGTTTTTT.

This chain uses TRBV29-1 with TRBJ2-1; perhaps TRBD1 as D (6 bases). Germline CDR1 SQVTM, CDR2 ANQGSEA. The V gene lost 0 bases and the J gene lost 1 base, with 16 bases spanning the gap. The CDR3 runs 17 residues. The CDR3 DNA reads as TGCAGCGTTGAAGACCCCCTCACAGGGAGATCCTACAATGAGCAGTTCTTC. Translating gives CSVEDPLTGRSYNEQFF.

The gene calls are TRBV5-6 and TRBJ2-7; the D is unclear. Between the trimmed V and J ends, which lost 1 base and 3 bases, there was a span of 11 bases. Germline CDR1 is SGHDT and CDR2 is YYEEEE. The CDR3 loop spans 14 amino acids. CDR3 sequence reads: CASSLSYGVYEQYF. The CDR3 coding sequence is TGTGCCAGCAGCTTGTCTTATGGGGTCTACGAGCAGTACTTC.

The CDR3 nucleotides are TGTGCCATCAGTGAATTGTCTGGACTAGCAGTTAGCGATGAGCAGTTCTTC. The encoded protein is CAISELSGLAVSDEQFF. The rearrangement joins TRBV10-3 to TRBJ2-1; 8 bases are shared with TRBD2. V shed 3 bases and J 8 bases; nucleotides not matched to a gene: 15. The CDR3 spans 17 residues. Looked up from germline, CDR1 is ENHRY and CDR2 is SYGVKD.

This clonotype occurred a few times. The gene calls are TRBV13 and TRBJ2-7; maybe TRBD2 (6 bases). Per the germline V gene, CDR1 is PRHDT and CDR2 is FYEKMQ (reference sequence). V was cut by 5 bases and J by 7 bases, with 15 bases left in between. This CDR3 region has 13 residues. This chain's CDR3 is CASSPSVAGEQYF. The CDR3, as DNA: TGTGCCAGCAGCCCCTCTGTGGCGGGGGAGCAGTACTTC.

This clonotype was seen only a few times. This chain links TRBV4-1 with TRBJ2-7; the match to TRBD1 covers 7 bases. Trimming cost V 4 bases and J 3 bases; bases outside gene matches: 6. The CDR3 is 14 residues long. Germline V CDR1 and CDR2: MGHRA, YSYEKL. CDR3 region: CASSPGTAYYEQYF. CDR3 nucleotide sequence: TGCGCCAGCAGCCCCGGGACAGCTTACTACGAGCAGTACTTC.

Here the CDR3 DNA reads TGTGCCAGCAGCTTAGCGGGGGGGACTTCCTACGAGCAGTACTTC. Its translation is CASSLAGGTSYEQYF. The rearrangement links TRBV7-9 to TRBJ2-7; TRBD2 aligns across 7 bases. The V gene end was trimmed by 0 bases and the J gene end by 1 base; junction bases not matched to a gene: 3. Germline assignment: CDR1 SEHNR and CDR2 FQNEAQ (reference sequence). The CDR3 extends over 15 amino acids.

The sample holds a few counts of this clonotype. The chain recombines TRBV7-6 with TRBJ2-7; 8 nucleotides line up with TRBD2. CDR1 and CDR2 (germline): SGHVS, FNYEAQ. With 1 base clipped from V and 3 bases from J, the junction kept 5 bases outside the gene matches. The CDR3 is made up of 15 amino acids. CDR3 amino acids: CASSLGPAGDYEQYF. The CDR3 nucleotides are TGTGCCAGCAGCTTAGGTCCAGCGGGGGACTACGAGCAGTACTTC.

CDR3 loop: CASSVAGARYNEQFF. CDR3 DNA sequence: TGTGCCAGCAGTGTAGCGGGAGCGCGGTACAATGAGCAGTTCTTC. The V call is TRBV2, the J call TRBJ2-1, with TRBD2 matching over 9 bases. V trimming: 4 bases; J trimming: 4 bases; junction bases outside the gene matches: 5. This CDR3 has 15 residues. Germline-derived CDR1 and CDR2 are SNHLY and FYNNEI.

The J gene is TRBJ2-1, the V gene TRBV10-3; tentative D call: TRBD2 (7 bases). Trimming took off 3 bases at V and 3 bases at J, with 15 bases between the two ends. There are 16 residues in the CDR3. Germline CDR1 reads ENHRY; CDR2 reads SYGVKD. CDR3 amino acids: CAISDAREGGYNEQFF. CDR3 DNA sequence: TGTGCCATCAGTGATGCTAGGGAGGGGGGCTACAATGAGCAGTTCTTC.

There are a few counts of this clonotype. The genes are TRBV19 and TRBJ2-3; no clear D gene. Germline V gives CDR1 LNHDA, CDR2 SQIVND (reference sequence). Between the trimmed V and J ends, which lost 3 bases and 4 bases, there was a span of 8 bases. The CDR3 has 13 residues. The CDR3 protein is CASSIWAADTQYF. CDR3 DNA: TGTGCCAGTAGTATCTGGGCCGCAGATACGCAGTATTTT.

This clonotype has only a few counts. This rearrangement joins TRBV11-2 to TRBJ2-1, with D unclear. V lost 6 bases and J 5 bases, leaving 20 bases between the germline ends. Germline-derived CDR1 and CDR2 are SGHAT and FQNNGV. The CDR3 is made up of 16 amino acids. The CDR3 DNA sequence: TGTGCCAGCAGACCCATCGGCTCCCCCTGGGACAATGAGCAGTTCTTC. Its translation is CASRPIGSPWDNEQFF.

The chain couples TRBV9 to TRBJ1-2, with TRBD1 matching over 7 bases. This CDR3 region has 14 residues. CDR1 is SGDLS and CDR2 is YYNGEE in the germline V gene. V was clipped by 3 bases and J by 4 bases; unmatched bases: 6. CDR3 sequence: CASSATTGSYGYTF. In DNA, the CDR3 is TGTGCCAGCAGCGCAACGACAGGGAGCTATGGCTACACCTTC.

This clonotype was seen only a few times. The chain employs TRBV12-3 or TRBV12-4 and TRBJ2-1; D is unresolved. V shed 4 bases and J shed 6 bases, with 7 bases lying between them. The CDR3 has 12 amino acids. The CDR3 loop reads CASSSSINEQFF. The DNA of the CDR3 is TGTGCCAGCAGTTCCTCCATCAATGAGCAGTTCTTC.